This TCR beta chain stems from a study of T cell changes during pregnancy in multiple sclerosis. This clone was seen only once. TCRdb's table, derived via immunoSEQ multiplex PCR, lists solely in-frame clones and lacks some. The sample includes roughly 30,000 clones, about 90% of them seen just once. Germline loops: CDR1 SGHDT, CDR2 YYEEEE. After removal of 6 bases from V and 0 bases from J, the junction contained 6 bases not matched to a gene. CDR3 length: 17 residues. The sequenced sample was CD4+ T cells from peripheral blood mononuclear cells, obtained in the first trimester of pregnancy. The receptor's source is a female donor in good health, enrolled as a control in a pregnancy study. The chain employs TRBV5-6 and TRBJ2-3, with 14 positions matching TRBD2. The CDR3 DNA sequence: TGTGCCAGCACCCGGACTAGCGGGGGGCCAAGCACAGATACGCAGTATTTT. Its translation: CASTRTSGGPSTDTQYF.